The rows below give T cell receptor beta chains drawn from one sample of a study of tumor T cells in aggressive B-cell lymphoma. The protocol was immunoSEQ multiplex PCR, while the TCRdb copy is restricted to in-frame clones and leaves out a portion. The data contain about 11,000 clones, around 90% of them singletons. The sequencing input was tumor tissue. The receptors were sampled from an adult with diffuse large B cell lymphoma. Both conserved end residues are part of each CDR3. D genes are given only for firm matches. Part of the rows lack a size; the others show once, few, many or a class for expanded clones.

DNA	CDR3	J	D	size	V
TGTGCCAGCAGCTCCTTGGCACTGGTAGGGGCGCCAAGTGGCTACACCTTC	CASSSLALVGAPSGYTF	TRBJ1-2	NA	NA	TRBV5-6
TGCGCCAGCAGCTTGACAGGGGTTATCTATGGCTACACCTTC	CASSLTGVIYGYTF	TRBJ1-2	TRBD1	NA	TRBV5-1
TGCGCCAGCAGCGTCGGGACAGTTCTTAATCAGCCCCAGCATTTT	CASSVGTVLNQPQHF	TRBJ1-5	TRBD1	NA	TRBV4-1
TGTGCCAGCAGCGGCGGGGCACAAGCAGATACGCAGTATTTT	CASSGGAQADTQYF	TRBJ2-3	NA	NA	TRBV9
TGTGCCAGCAGCTTGGACGGGTTCTATGGCTACACCTTC	CASSLDGFYGYTF	TRBJ1-2	NA	few	TRBV5-4
TGTGCCAGCAGAGGACAGGGGGAAAAGACCCAGTACTTC	CASRGQGEKTQYF	TRBJ2-5	TRBD1	NA	TRBV28
TGTGCTAGTGGTTTTGTGGGTGGGGCGGGGTATAGCAATCAGCCCCAGCATTTT	CASGFVGGAGYSNQPQHF	TRBJ1-5	NA	NA	TRBV12-5
TGTGCCAGCGGCCTACAGGGGGTTCCTGAAGAGACCCAGTACTTC	CASGLQGVPEETQYF	TRBJ2-5	TRBD1	NA	TRBV2
TGTGCCAGCAGTTTCCGACCGGGGACTACCCTGGGCGAGCAGTACTTC	CASSFRPGTTLGEQYF	TRBJ2-7	TRBD2	NA	TRBV6-5
TGTGCCAGCACCCGGGGTTACACATCCTACTTC	CASTRGYTSYF	TRBJ2-7	NA	NA	TRBV27
TGCGCCAGCAGCTTCGGACAGGGACGGGATACGCAGTATTTT	CASSFGQGRDTQYF	TRBJ2-3	TRBD1	once	TRBV5-1
TGTGCCAGCAGTTACTCCGGGACAGGGGGCACAGATACGCAGTATTTT	CASSYSGTGGTDTQYF	TRBJ2-3	TRBD1	NA	TRBV6-6
TGTGCCAGCGGATTACAGGGTGCGTACGAGCAGTACTTC	CASGLQGAYEQYF	TRBJ2-7	NA	NA	TRBV6-1
TGTGCCAGCAGTCCCCGTAGACAGGGGGATCAGCCCCAGCATTTT	CASSPRRQGDQPQHF	TRBJ1-5	TRBD1	NA	TRBV2
TGCGCCAGCAGTGAGTCTGGGACAATGAACACCGGGGAGCTGTTTTTT	CASSESGTMNTGELFF	TRBJ2-2	NA	NA	TRBV10-1
TGTGCCAGCAGTTACAGGGCAGAGGGGGGGGTCGGTGAGCAGTTCTTC	CASSYRAEGGVGEQFF	TRBJ2-1	NA	NA	TRBV6-6
TGTGCCAGCAGCCCAAGCCCCTACAGGGTACCCGATCAGCCCCAGCATTTT	CASSPSPYRVPDQPQHF	TRBJ1-5	NA	NA	TRBV7-2
TGTGCCACCGGGGGGGGAGCGGGGGGCCAAACCTACGAGCAGTACTTC	CATGGGAGGQTYEQYF	TRBJ2-7	TRBD2	once	TRBV10-3
TGTGCCAGCAGTTTATTAGGACTAGCGGGAGTCAGTGAGCAGTTCTTC	CASSLLGLAGVSEQFF	TRBJ2-1	TRBD2	NA	TRBV28
TGTGCCAGCAGTCGAGGTTCGAACACTGAAGCTTTCTTT	CASSRGSNTEAFF	TRBJ1-1	NA	NA	TRBV6-5
TGTGCCAGTAGTCCCGGACAGGTGTATAGCAATCAGCCCCAGCATTTT	CASSPGQVYSNQPQHF	TRBJ1-5	TRBD1	NA	TRBV19
TGTGCCAGCTCACCAGCGATGAACACTGAAGCTTTCTTT	CASSPAMNTEAFF	TRBJ1-1	NA	NA	TRBV18
TGCAGTGCAAGTCACAGCACTGAAGCTTTCTTT	CSASHSTEAFF	TRBJ1-1	NA	NA	TRBV20-1
TGTGCCAGCAGCCGGACAGGGATCTTTTGGAATGAGCAGTTCTTC	CASSRTGIFWNEQFF	TRBJ2-1	TRBD1	NA	TRBV27
TGTGCCAGTAGTATCCTCAACCGGGGTCCAACTAATGAAAAACTGTTTTTT	CASSILNRGPTNEKLFF	TRBJ1-4	NA	NA	TRBV19
TGTGCCAGCAGCTTAGGACAGGGTTACGAGCAGTACTTC	CASSLGQGYEQYF	TRBJ2-7	NA	NA	TRBV13
TGTGCCAGCAGTGATAACAACGGACAGTCAACCCAGCATTTT	CASSDNNGQSTQHF	TRBJ1-5	NA	NA	TRBV2
TGTGCCAGCAGCTCCACCGCGGGGGGCACAGATACGCAGTATTTT	CASSSTAGGTDTQYF	TRBJ2-3	TRBD2	NA	TRBV7-3
TGCGCCAGCAGCTCTGGGACATTCTCCTACAATGAGCAGTTCTTC	CASSSGTFSYNEQFF	TRBJ2-1	NA	NA	TRBV5-1
TGTGCCAGTGCTAAAAGGGGGGAGGGATGGCCCCAGCATTTT	CASAKRGEGWPQHF	TRBJ1-5	NA	once	TRBV19
TGTGCCAGCTCACCCCAATACCAGGGTTACGAGCAGTACTTC	CASSPQYQGYEQYF	TRBJ2-7	NA	NA	TRBV18
TGTGCCAGCACTCCAGTTCGGAACACTGAAGCTTTCTTT	CASTPVRNTEAFF	TRBJ1-1	NA	NA	TRBV6-5
TGTGCCAGCAGCGTAGTGGGGGCGTCCTATGGCTACACCTTC	CASSVVGASYGYTF	TRBJ1-2	NA	NA	TRBV9
TGTGCCAGCGGGGGGAGGGAGCGCCTTCAAGAGACCCAGTACTTC	CASGGRERLQETQYF	TRBJ2-5	TRBD2	once	TRBV2
TGTGCCAGTAGTGCCGGGACAGGGGGTTCACCCCTCCACTTT	CASSAGTGGSPLHF	TRBJ1-6	TRBD1	NA	TRBV19
TGTGCTAGCAGCTTAGGTAGCGGGGGTAGCGACGAGCAGTACTTC	CASSLGSGGSDEQYF	TRBJ2-7	TRBD2	once	TRBV7-7
TGTGCCAGCTCACCGGGACTAGCGGACGCCGGGGAGCTGTTTTTT	CASSPGLADAGELFF	TRBJ2-2	TRBD2	few	TRBV18
TGTGCCAGCAGCCACTCCGGGACAGGGAAATCTGGCTACACCTTC	CASSHSGTGKSGYTF	TRBJ1-2	TRBD1	NA	TRBV4-2
TGTGCCAGCAGTGATACAGGGGGCGGAGAGACCCAGTACTTC	CASSDTGGGETQYF	TRBJ2-5	TRBD1	NA	TRBV25-1
TGTGCCACGGGTGCAGGGGATAATTACGAGCAGTACTTC	CATGAGDNYEQYF	TRBJ2-7	NA	NA	TRBV7-6
TGTGCCAGCAGCCGGGACAGGTACGATTCACCCCTCCACTTT	CASSRDRYDSPLHF	TRBJ1-6	TRBD1	NA	TRBV28
TGCGCCAGCAGCCAAGTGTTTAGGGGTGTGGAGACCCAGTACTTC	CASSQVFRGVETQYF	TRBJ2-5	NA	NA	TRBV4-1
TGTGCCACCAGCAGAGATTTGGGGAGTCACTACGAGCAGTACTTC	CATSRDLGSHYEQYF	TRBJ2-7	NA	NA	TRBV15
TGTGCCAGCAGCGAACGACAGGGTGGGACCGGGGAGCTGTTTTTT	CASSERQGGTGELFF	TRBJ2-2	TRBD1	NA	TRBV11-3
TGTGCCAGCAGCGTCATTAATCAGCCCCAGCATTTT	CASSVINQPQHF	TRBJ1-5	NA	NA	TRBV5-6
TGTGCCAGCAGCTCGACTAGCGGGAACTACAATGAGCAGTTCTTC	CASSSTSGNYNEQFF	TRBJ2-1	TRBD2	NA	TRBV7-6
TGTGCCAGCAGCTTAGCCGGACTAGCGGGGGACACAGATACGCAGTATTTT	CASSLAGLAGDTDTQYF	TRBJ2-3	TRBD2	NA	TRBV7-2
TGTGCCAGTAGTCTAGCGTTCGGCTCCTACAATGAGCAGTTCTTC	CASSLAFGSYNEQFF	TRBJ2-1	NA	once	TRBV19
TGTGCCAGCACCTTAGGGGGGGAGGGCACCGGGGAGCTGTTTTTT	CASTLGGEGTGELFF	TRBJ2-2	NA	NA	TRBV5-4
TGTGCCAGTAGTCCAACAGGGTTTGGAAACTATGGCTACACCTTC	CASSPTGFGNYGYTF	TRBJ1-2	NA	NA	TRBV19
TGTGCCAGCAGCGGACGCGGTAGGGGGAACACTGAAGCTTTCTTT	CASSGRGRGNTEAFF	TRBJ1-1	NA	few	TRBV13
TGCAGCGTTGAAGATGGGGGGGCCCAACAGCCCCAGCATTTT	CSVEDGGAQQPQHF	TRBJ1-5	NA	once	TRBV29-1